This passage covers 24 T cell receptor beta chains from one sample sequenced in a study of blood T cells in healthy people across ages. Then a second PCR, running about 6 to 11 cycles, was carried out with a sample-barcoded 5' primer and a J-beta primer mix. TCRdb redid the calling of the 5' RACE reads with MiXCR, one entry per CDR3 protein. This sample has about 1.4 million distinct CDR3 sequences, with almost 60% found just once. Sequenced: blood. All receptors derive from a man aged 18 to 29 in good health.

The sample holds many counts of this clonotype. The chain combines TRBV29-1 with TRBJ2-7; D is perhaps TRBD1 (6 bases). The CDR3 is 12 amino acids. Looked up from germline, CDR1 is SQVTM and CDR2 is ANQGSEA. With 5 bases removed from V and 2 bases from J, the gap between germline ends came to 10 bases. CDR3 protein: CSVRQGTYEQYF. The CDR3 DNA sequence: TGCAGCGTTCGTCAGGGGACCTACGAGCAGTACTTC.

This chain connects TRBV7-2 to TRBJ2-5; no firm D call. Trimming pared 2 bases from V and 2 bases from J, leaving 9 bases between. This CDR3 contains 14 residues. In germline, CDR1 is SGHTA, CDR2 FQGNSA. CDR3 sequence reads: CASSLWAEQETQYF. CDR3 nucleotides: TGTGCCAGCAGCTTATGGGCAGAGCAAGAGACCCAGTACTTC.

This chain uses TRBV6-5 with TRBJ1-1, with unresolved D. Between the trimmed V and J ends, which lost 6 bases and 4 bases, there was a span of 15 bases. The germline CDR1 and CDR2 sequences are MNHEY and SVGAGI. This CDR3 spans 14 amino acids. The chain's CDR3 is CASSRTPGSTEAFF. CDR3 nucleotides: TGTGCCAGCAGCCGGACCCCTGGGAGCACTGAAGCTTTCTTT.

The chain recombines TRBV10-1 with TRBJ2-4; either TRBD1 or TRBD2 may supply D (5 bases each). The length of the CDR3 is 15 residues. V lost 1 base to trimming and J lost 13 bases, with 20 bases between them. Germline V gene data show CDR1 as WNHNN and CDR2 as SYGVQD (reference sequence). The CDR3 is CASSELQGPVLEQYF. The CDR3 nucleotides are TGCGCCAGCAGTGAGTTGCAGGGACCAGTTCTGGAGCAGTACTTC.

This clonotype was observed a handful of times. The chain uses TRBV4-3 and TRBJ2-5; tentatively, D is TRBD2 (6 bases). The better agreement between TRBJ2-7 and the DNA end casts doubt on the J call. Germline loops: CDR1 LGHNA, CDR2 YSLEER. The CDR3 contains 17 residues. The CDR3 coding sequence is TGCGCCAGCAGCCAAGCAATTGCAAGGGAGGTAACCTACGAGCAGTACTTC. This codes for CASSQAIAREVTYEQYF.

Here the CDR3 DNA reads TGTGCCAGCAGCACCGGGACTCCATTAATCCATGGCTACACCTTC. It is translated as CASSTGTPLIHGYTF. The chain joins TRBV5-5 to TRBJ1-2, with D perhaps TRBD1 (5 bases). The V end was cut by 4 bases, the J end by 6 bases, with 19 bases between. The germline V gene has CDR1 SGHKS and CDR2 YYEKEE (reference sequence). The CDR3 has 15 amino acids.

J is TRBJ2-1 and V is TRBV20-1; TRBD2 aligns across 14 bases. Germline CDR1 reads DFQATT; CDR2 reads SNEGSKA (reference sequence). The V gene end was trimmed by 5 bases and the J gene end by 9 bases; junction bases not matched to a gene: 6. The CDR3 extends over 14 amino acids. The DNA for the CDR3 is TGCAGTGCTCCCGGGACTAGCGGGAGAACTGAGCAGTTCTTC. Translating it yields CSAPGTSGRTEQFF.

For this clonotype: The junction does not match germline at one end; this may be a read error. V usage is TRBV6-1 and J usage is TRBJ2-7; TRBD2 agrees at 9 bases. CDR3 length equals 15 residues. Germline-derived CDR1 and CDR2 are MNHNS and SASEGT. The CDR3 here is CAGRNSGGPSYEQYF. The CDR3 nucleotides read TGTGCCGGCAGAAATAGCGGGGGCCCCTCCTACGAGCAGTACTTC.

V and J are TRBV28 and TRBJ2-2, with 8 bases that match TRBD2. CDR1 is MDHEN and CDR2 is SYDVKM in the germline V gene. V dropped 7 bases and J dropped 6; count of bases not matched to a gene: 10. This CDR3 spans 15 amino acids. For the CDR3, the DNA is TGTGCCAGCACTCAATACGGGGGGGAGGCCGGGGAGCTGTTTTTT. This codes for CASTQYGGEAGELFF. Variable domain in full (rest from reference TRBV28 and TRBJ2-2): DVKVTQSSRYLVKRTGEKVFLECVQDMDHENMFWYRQDPGLGLRLIYFSYDVKMKEKGDIPEGYSVSREKKERFSLILESASTNQTSMYLCASTQYGGEAGELFFGEGSRLTVL.

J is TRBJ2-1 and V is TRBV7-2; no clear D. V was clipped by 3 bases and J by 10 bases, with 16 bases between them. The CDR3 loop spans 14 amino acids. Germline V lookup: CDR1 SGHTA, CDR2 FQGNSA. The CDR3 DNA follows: TGTGCCAGCAGCTTGGCGGCTCCCTCCAACGAGCAGTTCTTC. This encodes CASSLAAPSNEQFF.

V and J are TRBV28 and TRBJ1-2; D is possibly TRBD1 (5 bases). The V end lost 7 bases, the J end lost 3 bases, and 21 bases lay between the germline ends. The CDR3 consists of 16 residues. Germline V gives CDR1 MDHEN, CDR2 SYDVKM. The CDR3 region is CASITTPGPGYYGYTF. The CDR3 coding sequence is TGTGCCAGCATAACTACCCCGGGACCCGGATACTATGGCTACACCTTC.

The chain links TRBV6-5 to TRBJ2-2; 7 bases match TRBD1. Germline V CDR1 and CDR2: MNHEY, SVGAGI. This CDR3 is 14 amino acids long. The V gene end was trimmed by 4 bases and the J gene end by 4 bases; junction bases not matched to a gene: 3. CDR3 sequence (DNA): TGTGCCAGCAGTTCGGGACAGCTCACCGGGGAGCTGTTTTTT. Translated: CASSSGQLTGELFF.

CDR3 region: CASSQDSGGRSNEKLFF. In nucleotides, the CDR3 is TGTGCCAGCAGCCAAGATTCTGGGGGGAGATCTAATGAAAAACTGTTTTTT. The chain is built from TRBV3-1 and TRBJ1-4; D is possibly TRBD1 (5 bases). Trimming left V 0 bases short and J 3 bases short, with 14 bases between. The CDR3 consists of 17 residues. Germline CDR1 and CDR2: LGHDT and YNNKEL (reference sequence).

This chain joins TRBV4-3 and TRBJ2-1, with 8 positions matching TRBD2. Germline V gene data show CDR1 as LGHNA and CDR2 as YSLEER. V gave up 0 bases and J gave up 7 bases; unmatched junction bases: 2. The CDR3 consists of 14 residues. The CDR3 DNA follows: TGCGCCAGCAGCCAAGATCGGGGGGGGAATGAGCAGTTCTTC. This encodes CASSQDRGGNEQFF.

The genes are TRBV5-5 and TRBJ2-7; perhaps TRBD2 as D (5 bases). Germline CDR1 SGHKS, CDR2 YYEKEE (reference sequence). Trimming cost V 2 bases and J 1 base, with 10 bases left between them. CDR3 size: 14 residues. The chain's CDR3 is CASSFYGGSYEQYF. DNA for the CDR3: TGTGCCAGCAGCTTTTATGGCGGGTCCTACGAGCAGTACTTC. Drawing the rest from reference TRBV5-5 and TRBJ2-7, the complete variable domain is DAGVTQSPTHLIKTRGQQVTLRCSPISGHKSVSWYQQVLGQGPQFIFQYYEKEERGRGNFPDRFSARQFPNYSSELNVNALLLGDSALYLCASSFYGGSYEQYFGPGTRLTVT.

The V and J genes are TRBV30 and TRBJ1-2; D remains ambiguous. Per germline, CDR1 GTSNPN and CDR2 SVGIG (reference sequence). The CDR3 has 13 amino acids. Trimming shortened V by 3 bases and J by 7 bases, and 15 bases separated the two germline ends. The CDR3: CAWRLGPRPGYTF. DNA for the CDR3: TGTGCCTGGAGGCTAGGACCTAGGCCTGGCTACACCTTC. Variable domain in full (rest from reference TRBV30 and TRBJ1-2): SQTIHQWPATLVQPVGSPLSLECTVEGTSNPNLYWYRQAAGRGLQLLFYSVGIGQISSEVPQNLSASRPQDRQFILSSKKLLLSDSGFYLCAWRLGPRPGYTFGSGTRLTVV.

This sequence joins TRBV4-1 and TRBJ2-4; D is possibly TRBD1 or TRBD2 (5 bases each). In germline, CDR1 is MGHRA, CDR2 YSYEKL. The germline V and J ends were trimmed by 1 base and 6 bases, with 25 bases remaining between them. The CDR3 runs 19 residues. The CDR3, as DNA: TGCGCCAGCAGCCAAGGAATCGGGTCCGGGACCCTCTCCTTAAACATTCAGTACTTC. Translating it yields CASSQGIGSGTLSLNIQYF.

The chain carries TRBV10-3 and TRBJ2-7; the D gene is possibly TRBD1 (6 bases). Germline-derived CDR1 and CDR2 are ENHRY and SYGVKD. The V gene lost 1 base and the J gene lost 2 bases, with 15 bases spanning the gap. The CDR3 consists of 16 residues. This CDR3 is CAISEYGQIPPYEQYF. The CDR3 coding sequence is TGTGCCATCAGTGAGTATGGACAGATCCCCCCCTACGAGCAGTACTTC.

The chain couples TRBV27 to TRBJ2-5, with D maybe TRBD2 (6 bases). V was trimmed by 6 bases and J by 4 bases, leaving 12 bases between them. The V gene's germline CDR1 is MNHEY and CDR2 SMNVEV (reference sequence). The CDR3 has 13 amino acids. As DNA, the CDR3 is TGTGCCAGCAGCAGGACTACACGAGAGACCCAGTACTTC. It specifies CASSRTTRETQYF.

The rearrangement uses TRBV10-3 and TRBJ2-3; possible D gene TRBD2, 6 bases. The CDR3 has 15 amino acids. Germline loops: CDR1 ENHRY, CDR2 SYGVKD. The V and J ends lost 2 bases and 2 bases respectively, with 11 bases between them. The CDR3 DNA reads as TGTGCCATCAGTGAGGGTAGCGGCTACACAGATACGCAGTATTTT. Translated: CAISEGSGYTDTQYF.

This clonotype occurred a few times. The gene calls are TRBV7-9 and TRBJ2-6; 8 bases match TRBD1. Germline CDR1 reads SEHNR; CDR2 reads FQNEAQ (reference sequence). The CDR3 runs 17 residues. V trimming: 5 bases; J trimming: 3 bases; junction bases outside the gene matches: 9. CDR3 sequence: CASSPYRGSSGANVLTF. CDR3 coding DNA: TGTGCCAGCAGCCCATACAGGGGGTCGAGTGGGGCCAACGTCCTGACTTTC.

In nucleotides, the CDR3 is TGTGCCTGGAGTGTTGGAAGGGCTGATGAAAAACTGTTTTTT. This encodes CAWSVGRADEKLFF. The chain combines TRBV30 with TRBJ1-4; D gene unclear. Germline CDR1 reads GTSNPN; CDR2 reads SVGIG (reference sequence). This CDR3 comprises 14 residues. With 0 bases removed from V and 6 bases from J, the gap between germline ends came to 11 bases.

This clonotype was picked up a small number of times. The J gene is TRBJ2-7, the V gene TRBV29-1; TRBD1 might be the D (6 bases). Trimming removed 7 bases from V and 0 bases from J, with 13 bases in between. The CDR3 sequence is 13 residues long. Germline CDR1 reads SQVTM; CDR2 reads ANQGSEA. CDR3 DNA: TGCAGCGCCAGACAGGTCGACTCCTACGAGCAGTACTTC. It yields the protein CSARQVDSYEQYF.

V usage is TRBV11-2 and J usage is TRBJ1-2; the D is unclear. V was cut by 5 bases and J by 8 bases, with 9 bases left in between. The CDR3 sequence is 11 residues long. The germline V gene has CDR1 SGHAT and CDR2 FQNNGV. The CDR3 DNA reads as TGTGCCAGCAGCGACCAACTGGGCTACACCTTC. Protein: CASSDQLGYTF.